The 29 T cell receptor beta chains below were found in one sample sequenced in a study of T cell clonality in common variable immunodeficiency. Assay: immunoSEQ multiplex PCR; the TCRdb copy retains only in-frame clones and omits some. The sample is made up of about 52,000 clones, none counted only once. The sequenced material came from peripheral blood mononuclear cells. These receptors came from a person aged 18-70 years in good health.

CDR3: CASSTGYATNEKLFF. CDR3 DNA (partial): TGTGCCAGTAGTACCGGGTATGCAACTAATGAAAAG. The J gene is TRBJ2-2, the V gene TRBV19; D not resolved. The CDR3 end lies 3 residues beyond the end of the read and is filled in from the germline J gene. Germline CDR1 is LNHDA and CDR2 is SQIVND (reference sequence). This CDR3 has 15 amino acids. Full variable domain (rest looked up from reference TRBV19 and TRBJ2-2): DGGITQSPKYLFRKEGQNVTLSCEQNLNHDAMYWYRQDPGQGLRLIYYSQIVNDFQKGDIAEGYSVSREKKESFPLTVTSAQKNPTAFYLCASSTGYATNEKLFFGEGSRLTVL.

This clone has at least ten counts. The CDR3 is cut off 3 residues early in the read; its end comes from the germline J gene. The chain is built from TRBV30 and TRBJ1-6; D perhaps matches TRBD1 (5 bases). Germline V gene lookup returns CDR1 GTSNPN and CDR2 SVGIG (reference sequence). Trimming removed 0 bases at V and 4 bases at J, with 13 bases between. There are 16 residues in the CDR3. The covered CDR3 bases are TGTGCCTGGAGTGTGTGGGGCCGCCTTTATAATTCACCC. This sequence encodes CAWSVWGRLYNSP. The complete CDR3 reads CAWSVWGRLYNSPLHF.

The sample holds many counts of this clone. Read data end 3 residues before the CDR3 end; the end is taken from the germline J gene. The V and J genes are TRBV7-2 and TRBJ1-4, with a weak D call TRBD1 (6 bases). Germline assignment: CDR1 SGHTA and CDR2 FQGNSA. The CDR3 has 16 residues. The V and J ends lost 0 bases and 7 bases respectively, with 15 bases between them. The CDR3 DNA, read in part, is TGTGCCAGCAGCTTAGCGCAACGGGGGGGGCTTGAAAAA. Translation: CASSLAQRGGLEK. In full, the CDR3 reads CASSLAQRGGLEKLFF. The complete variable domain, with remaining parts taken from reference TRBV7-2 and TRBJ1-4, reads GAGVSQSPSNKVTEKGKDVELRCDPISGHTALYWYRQSLGQGLEFLIYFQGNSAPDKSGLPSDRFSAERTGGSVSTLTIQRTQQEDSAVYLCASSLAQRGGLEKLFFGSGTQLSVL.

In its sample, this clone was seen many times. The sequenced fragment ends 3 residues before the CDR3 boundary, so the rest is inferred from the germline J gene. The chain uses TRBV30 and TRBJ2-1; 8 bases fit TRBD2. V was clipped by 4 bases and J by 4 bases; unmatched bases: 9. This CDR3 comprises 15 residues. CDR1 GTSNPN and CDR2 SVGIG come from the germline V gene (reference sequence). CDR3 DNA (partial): TGTGCCTGGAAAATCGGGGTAGCGGGATACAATGAG. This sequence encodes CAWKIGVAGYNE. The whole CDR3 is CAWKIGVAGYNEQFF.

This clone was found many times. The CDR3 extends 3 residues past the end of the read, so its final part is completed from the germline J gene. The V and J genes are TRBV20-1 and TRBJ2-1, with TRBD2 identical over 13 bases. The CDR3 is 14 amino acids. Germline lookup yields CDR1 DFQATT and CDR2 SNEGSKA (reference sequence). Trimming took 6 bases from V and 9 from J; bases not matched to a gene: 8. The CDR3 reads CSASTSGRAVEQFF. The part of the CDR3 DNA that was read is TGCAGTGCGTCTACTAGCGGGAGGGCCGTTGAG.

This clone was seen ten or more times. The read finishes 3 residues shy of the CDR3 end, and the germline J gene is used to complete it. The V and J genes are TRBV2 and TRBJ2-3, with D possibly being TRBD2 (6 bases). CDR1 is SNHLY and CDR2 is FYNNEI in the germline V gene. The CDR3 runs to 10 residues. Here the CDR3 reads CASGSSAQYF. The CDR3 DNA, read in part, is TGTGCCAGCGGGTCTAGCGCG. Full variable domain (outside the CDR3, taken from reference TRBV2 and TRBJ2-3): EPEVTQTPSHQVTQMGQEVILRCVPISNHLYFYWYRQILGQKVEFLVSFYNNEISEKSEIFDDQFSVERPDGSNFTLKIRSTKLEDSAMYFCASGSSAQYFGPGTRLTVL.

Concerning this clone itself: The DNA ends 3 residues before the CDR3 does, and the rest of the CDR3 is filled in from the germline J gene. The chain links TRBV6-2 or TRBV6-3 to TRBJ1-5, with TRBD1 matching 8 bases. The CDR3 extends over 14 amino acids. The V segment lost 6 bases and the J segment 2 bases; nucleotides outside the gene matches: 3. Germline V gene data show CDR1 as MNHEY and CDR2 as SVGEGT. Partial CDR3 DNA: TGTGCCAGCAGACCGACAGGGGGCAATCAGCCC. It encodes CASRPTGGNQP. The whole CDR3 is CASRPTGGNQPQHF.

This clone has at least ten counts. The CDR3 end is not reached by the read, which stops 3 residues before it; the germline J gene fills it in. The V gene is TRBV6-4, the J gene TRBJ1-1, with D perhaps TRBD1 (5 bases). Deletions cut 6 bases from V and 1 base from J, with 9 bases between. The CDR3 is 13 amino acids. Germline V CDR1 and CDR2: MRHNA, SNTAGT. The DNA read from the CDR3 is TGTGCCAGCAGCTTACAGGAGAACACTGAA. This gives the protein CASSLQENTE. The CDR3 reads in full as CASSLQENTEAFF.

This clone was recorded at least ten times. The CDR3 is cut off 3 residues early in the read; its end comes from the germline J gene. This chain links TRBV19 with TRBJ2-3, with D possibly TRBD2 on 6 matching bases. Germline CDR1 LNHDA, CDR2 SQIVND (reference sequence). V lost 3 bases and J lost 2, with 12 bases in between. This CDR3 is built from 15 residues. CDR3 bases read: TGTGCCAGTAGTATGAGGCGGGGAAACACAGATACG. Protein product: CASSMRRGNTDT. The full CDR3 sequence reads CASSMRRGNTDTQYF.

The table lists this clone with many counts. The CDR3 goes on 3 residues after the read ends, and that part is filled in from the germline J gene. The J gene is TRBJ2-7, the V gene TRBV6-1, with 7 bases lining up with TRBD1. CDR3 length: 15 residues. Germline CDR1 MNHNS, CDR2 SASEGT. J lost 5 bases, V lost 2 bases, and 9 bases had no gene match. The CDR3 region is CASSELGDSYHEQYF. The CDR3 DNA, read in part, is TGTGCCAGCAGTGAACTAGGGGACAGTTACCACGAG.

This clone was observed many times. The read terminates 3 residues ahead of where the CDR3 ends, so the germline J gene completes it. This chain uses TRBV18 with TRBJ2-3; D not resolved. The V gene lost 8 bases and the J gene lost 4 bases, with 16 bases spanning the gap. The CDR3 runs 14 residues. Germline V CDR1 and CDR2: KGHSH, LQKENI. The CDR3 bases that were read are TGTGCCAGCCAAAGGGCTCAAGATGCAGATACG. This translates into CASQRAQDADT. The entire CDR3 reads CASQRAQDADTQYF.

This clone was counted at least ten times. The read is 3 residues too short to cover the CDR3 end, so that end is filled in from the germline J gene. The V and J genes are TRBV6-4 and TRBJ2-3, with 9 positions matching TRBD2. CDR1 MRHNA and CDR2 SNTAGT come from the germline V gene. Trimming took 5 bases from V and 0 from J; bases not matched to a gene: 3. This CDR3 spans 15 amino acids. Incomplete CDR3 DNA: TGTGCCAGCAGTATTCTAGCGGGGAGCACAGATACG. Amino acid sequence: CASSILAGSTDT. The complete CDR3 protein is CASSILAGSTDTQYF.

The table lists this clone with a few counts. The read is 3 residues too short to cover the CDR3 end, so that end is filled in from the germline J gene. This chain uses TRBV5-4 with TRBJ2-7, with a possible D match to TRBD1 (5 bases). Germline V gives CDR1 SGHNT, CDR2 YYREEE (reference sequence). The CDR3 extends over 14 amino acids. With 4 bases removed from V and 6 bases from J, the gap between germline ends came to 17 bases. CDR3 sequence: CASSPPESRVEQYF. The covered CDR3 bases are TGTGCCAGCAGCCCGCCCGAATCCAGGGTCGAG.

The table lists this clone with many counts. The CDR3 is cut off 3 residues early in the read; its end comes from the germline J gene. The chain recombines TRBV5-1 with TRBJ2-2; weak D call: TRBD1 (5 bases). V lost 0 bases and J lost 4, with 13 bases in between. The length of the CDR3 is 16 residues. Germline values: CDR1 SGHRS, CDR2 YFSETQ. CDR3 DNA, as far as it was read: TGCGCCAGCAGCTTGGAGTCAGGGCCGAGCACCGGGGAG. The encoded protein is CASSLESGPSTGE. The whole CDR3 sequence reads CASSLESGPSTGELFF. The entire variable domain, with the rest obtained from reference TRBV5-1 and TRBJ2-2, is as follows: KAGVTQTPRYLIKTRGQQVTLSCSPISGHRSVSWYQQTPGQGLQFLFEYFSETQRNKGNFPGRFSGRQFSNSRSEMNVSTLELGDSALYLCASSLESGPSTGELFFGEGSRLTVL.

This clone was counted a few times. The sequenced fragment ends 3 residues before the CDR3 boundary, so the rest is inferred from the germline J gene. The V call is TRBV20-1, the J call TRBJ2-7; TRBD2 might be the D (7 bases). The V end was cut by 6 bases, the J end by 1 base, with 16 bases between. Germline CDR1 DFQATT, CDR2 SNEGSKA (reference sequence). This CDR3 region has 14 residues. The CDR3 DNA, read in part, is TGCAGTGCCCCAAAGGGGGGGAGATCCTACGAG. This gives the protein CSAPKGGRSYE. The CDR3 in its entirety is CSAPKGGRSYEQYF.

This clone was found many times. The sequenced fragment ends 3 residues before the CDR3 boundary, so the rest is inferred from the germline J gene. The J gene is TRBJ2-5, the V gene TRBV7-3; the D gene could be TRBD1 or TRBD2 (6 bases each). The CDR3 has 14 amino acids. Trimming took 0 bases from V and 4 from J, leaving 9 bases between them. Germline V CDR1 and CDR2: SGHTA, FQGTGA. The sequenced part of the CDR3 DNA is TGTGCCAGCAGCTTAACTGGAGGGGGAGAGACC. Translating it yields CASSLTGGGET. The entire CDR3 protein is CASSLTGGGETQYF.

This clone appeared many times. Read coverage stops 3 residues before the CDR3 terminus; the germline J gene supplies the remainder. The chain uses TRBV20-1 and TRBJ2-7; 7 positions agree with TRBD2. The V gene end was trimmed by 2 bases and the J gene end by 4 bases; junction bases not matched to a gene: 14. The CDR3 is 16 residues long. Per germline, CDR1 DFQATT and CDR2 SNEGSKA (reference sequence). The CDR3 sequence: CSARSGDVFGGYEQYF. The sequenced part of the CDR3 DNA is TGCAGTGCTAGAAGTGGTGACGTTTTCGGGGGGTACGAG.

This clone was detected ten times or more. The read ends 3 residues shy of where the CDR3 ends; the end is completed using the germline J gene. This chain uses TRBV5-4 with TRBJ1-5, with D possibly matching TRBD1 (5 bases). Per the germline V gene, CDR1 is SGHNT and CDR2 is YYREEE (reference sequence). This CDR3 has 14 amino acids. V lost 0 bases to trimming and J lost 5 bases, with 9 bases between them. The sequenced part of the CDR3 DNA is TGTGCCAGCAGCTTGGAACCAGGGTATCAGCCC. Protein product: CASSLEPGYQP. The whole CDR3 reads CASSLEPGYQPQHF.

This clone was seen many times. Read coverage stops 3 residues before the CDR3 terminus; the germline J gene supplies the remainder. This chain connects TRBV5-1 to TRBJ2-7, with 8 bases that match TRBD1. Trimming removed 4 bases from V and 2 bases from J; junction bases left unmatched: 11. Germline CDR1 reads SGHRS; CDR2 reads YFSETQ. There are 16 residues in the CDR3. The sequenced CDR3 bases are TGCGCCAGCAGCGGGTCAGGGGGCGATTCCCCCTACGAG. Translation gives CASSGSGGDSPYE. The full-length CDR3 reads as CASSGSGGDSPYEQYF.

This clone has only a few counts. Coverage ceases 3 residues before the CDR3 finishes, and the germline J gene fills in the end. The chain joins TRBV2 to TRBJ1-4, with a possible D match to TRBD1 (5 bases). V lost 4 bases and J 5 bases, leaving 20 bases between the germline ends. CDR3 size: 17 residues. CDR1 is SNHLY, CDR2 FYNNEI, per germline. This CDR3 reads CASSATGPGHGNEKLFF. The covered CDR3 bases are TGTGCCAGCAGTGCTACGGGTCCCGGACACGGGAATGAAAAA.

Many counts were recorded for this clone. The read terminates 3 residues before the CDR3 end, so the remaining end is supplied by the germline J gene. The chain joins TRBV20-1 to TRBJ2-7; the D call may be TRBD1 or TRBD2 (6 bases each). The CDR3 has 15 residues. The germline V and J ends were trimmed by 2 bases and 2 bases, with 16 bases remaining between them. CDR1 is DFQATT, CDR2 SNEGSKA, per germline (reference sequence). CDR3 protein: CSARPTGGVTYEQYF. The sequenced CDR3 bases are TGCAGTGCTAGACCGACAGGAGGGGTTACCTACGAG.

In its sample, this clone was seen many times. The CDR3 bases that were read are TGTGCCTGGAACAGGGAGGCGAAGACC. This translates into CAWNREAKT. In full, the CDR3 is CAWNREAKTQYF. This chain joins TRBV30 and TRBJ2-5; D may match TRBD1 or TRBD2 (6 bases each). The read finishes 3 residues shy of the CDR3 end, and the germline J gene is used to complete it. This CDR3 contains 12 residues. V gave up 4 bases and J gave up 6 bases, with 12 bases separating them. The germline gives CDR1 GTSNPN, CDR2 SVGIG (reference sequence).

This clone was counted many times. CDR3 region: CASSSLYTEAFF. The part of the CDR3 DNA that was read is TGTGCCAGCAGCTCCTTATACACTGAA. The chain employs TRBV7-2 and TRBJ1-1; D call uncertain. The read gets to within 3 residues of the CDR3 end, and the germline J gene fills in the rest. With 4 bases removed from V and 3 bases from J, the gap between germline ends came to 6 bases. The germline V gene encodes CDR1 SGHTA and CDR2 FQGNSA. This CDR3 contains 12 residues.

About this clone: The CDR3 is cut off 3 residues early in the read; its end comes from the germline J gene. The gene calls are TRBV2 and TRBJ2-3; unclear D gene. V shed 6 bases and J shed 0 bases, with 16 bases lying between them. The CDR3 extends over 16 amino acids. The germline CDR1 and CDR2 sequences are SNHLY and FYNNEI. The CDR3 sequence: CASSRYVGSSTDTQYF. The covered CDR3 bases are TGTGCCAGCAGCCGATATGTCGGTTCTAGCACAGATACG.

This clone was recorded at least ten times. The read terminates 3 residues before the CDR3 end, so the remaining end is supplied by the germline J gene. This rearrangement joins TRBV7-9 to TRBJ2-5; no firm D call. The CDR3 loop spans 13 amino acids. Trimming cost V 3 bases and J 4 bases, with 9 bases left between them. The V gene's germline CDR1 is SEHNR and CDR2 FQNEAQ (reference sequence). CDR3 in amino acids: CASSFREVETQYF. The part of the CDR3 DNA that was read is TGTGCCAGCAGCTTCAGAGAGGTAGAGACC. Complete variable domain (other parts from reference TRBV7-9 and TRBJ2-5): DTGVSQNPRHKITKRGQNVTFRCDPISEHNRLYWYRQTLGQGPEFLTYFQNEAQLEKSRLLSDRFSAERPKGSFSTLEIQRTEQGDSAMYLCASSFREVETQYFGPGTRLLVL.

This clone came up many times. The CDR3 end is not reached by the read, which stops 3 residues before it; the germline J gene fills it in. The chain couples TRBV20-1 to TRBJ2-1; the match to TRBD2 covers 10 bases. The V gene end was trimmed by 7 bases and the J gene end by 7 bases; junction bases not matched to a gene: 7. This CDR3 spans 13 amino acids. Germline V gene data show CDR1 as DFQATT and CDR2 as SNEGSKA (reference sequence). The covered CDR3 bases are TGCAGTGTCTCTAGCGGGGGATGGAATGAG. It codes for CSVSSGGWNE. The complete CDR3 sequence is CSVSSGGWNEQFF.

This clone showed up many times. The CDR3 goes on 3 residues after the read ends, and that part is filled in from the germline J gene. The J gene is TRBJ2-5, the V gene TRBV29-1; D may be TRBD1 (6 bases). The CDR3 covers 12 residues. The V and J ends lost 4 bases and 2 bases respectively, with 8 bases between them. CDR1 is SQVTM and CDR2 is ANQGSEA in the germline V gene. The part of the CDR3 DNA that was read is TGCAGCGTTGGGACAGAGCAAGAGACC. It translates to CSVGTEQET. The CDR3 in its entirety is CSVGTEQETQYF.

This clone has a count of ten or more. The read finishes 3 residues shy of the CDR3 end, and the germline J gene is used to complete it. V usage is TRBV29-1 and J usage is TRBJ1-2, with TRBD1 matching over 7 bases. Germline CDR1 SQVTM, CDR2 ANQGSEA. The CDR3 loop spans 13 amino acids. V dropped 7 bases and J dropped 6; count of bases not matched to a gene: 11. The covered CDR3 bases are TGCAGCGCCCGACTCCAGGGGGTTCATGGC. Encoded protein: CSARLQGVHG. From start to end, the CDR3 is CSARLQGVHGYTF.

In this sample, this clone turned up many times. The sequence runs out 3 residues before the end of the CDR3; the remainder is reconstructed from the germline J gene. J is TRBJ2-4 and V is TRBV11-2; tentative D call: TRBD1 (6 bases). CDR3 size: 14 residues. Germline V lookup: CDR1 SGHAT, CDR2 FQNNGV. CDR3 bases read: TGTGCCAGCAGCTTAAGCAGGGCGACAGGCTTT. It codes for CASSLSRATGF. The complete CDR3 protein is CASSLSRATGFQYF.